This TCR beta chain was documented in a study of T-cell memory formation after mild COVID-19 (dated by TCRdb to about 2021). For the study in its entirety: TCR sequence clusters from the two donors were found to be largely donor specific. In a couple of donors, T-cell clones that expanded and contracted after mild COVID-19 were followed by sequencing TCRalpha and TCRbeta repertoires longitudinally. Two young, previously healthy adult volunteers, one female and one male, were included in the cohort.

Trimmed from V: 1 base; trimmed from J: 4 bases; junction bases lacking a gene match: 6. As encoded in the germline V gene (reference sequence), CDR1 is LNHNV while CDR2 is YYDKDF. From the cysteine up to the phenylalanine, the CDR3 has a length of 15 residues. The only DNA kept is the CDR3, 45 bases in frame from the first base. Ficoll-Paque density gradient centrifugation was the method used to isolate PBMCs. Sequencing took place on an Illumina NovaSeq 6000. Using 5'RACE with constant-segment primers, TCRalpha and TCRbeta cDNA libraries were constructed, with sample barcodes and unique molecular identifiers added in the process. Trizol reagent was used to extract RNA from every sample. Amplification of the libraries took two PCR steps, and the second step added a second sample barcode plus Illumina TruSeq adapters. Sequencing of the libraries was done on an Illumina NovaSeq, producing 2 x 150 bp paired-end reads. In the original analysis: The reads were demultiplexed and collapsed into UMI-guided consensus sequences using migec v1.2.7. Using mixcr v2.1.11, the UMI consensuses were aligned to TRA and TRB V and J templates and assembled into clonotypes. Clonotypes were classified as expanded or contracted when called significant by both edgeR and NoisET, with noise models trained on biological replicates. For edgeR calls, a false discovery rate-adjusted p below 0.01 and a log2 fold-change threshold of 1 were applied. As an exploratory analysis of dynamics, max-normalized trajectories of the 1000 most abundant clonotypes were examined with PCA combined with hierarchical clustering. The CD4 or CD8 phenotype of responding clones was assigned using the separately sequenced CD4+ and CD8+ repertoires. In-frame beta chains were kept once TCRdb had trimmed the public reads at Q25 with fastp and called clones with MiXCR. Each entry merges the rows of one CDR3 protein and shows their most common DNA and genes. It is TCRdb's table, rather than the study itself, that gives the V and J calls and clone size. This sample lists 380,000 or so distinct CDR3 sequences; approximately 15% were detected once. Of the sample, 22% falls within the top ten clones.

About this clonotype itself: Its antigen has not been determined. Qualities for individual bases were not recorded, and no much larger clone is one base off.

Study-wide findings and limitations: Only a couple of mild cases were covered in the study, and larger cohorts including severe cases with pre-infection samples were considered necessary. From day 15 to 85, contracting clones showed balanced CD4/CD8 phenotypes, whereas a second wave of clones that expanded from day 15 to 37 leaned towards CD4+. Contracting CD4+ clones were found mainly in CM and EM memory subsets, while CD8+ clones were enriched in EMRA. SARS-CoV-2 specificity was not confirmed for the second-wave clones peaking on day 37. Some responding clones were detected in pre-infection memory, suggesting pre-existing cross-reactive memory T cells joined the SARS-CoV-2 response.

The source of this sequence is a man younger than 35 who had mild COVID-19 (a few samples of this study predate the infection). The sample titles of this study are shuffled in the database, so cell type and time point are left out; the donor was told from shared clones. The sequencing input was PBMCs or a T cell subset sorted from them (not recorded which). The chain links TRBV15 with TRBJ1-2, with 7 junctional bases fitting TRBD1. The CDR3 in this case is CATSRARDSFYGYTF. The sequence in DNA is TGTGCCACCAGCAGAGCCCGGGACAGCTTCTATGGCTACACCTTC.